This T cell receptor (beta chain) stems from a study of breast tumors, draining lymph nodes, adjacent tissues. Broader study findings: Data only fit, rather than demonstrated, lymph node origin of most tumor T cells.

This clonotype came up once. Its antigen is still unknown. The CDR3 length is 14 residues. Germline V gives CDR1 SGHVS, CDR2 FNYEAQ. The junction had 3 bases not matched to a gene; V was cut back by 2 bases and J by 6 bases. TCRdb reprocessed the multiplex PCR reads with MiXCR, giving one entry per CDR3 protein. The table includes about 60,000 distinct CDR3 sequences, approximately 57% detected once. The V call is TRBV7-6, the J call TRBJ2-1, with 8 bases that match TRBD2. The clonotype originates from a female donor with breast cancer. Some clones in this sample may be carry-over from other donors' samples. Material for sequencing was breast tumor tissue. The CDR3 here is CASSLRTSGNEQFF. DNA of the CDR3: TGTGCCAGCAGCTTAAGAACTAGCGGCAATGAGCAGTTCTTC.